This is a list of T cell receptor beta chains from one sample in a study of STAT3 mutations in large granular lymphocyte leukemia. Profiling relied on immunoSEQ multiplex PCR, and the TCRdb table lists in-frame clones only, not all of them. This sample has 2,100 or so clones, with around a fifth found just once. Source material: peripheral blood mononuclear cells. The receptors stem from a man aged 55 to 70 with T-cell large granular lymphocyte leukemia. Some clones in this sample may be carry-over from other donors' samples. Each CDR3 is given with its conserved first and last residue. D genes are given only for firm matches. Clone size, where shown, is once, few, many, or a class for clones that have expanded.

TGTGCCAGCAGGACGACAGGGGAGGGGTACGAGCAGTACTTC CASRTTGEGYEQYF TRBJ2-7 - TRBV27 few
TGCAGCGTTTCCCATGAGACCCAGTACTTC CSVSHETQYF TRBJ2-5 - TRBV29-1 few
TGTGCCAGCATATCTATAGGCAATGAGCAGTTCTTC CASISIGNEQFF TRBJ2-1 - TRBV7-9 -
TGTGCCAGTAGTCTCCGGACAGGCGCCTACAATGAGCAGTTCTTC CASSLRTGAYNEQFF TRBJ2-1 TRBD1 TRBV19 few
TGTGCCAGCAGCCCGGGTCGGTTAGTCTATGGCTACACCTTC CASSPGRLVYGYTF TRBJ1-2 - TRBV7-8 -
TGCGCCAGCAGCCCAGGCACGGGACTAGTAAAGTACGAGCAGTACTTC CASSPGTGLVKYEQYF TRBJ2-7 TRBD2 TRBV5-1 once
TGTGCCTGGGTTAGGAGTGTCTATGAGCAGTTCTTC CAWVRSVYEQFF TRBJ2-1 - TRBV30 -
TGTGCCTGGAGTGTAAGCCCCAGGGGAGGGGAGACCCAGTACTTC CAWSVSPRGGETQYF TRBJ2-5 - TRBV30 -
TGTGCCAGCAGCGTAGCAGGGGGAGGGAATACGCAGTATTTT CASSVAGGGNTQYF TRBJ2-3 - TRBV9 -
TGTGCCAGCAGGGACAGAGTGCGCGGGCAAGAGACCCAGTACTTC CASRDRVRGQETQYF TRBJ2-5 - TRBV6-6 -
TGTGCCATCGGGGAGACCCAGTACTTC CAIGETQYF TRBJ2-5 - TRBV6-5 -
TGTGCCAGCAGCCGGAGGGACGCTAGGCTCTCCTACGAGCAGTACTTC CASSRRDARLSYEQYF TRBJ2-7 - TRBV14 -
TGTGCCAGCTCACCAAGTGCAGATACGCAGTATTTT CASSPSADTQYF TRBJ2-3 - TRBV18 few
TGCGCCAGCAGCCAACTGTTAGCGTACACAGATACGCAGTATTTT CASSQLLAYTDTQYF TRBJ2-3 - TRBV4-1 -
TGTGCCAGTAGTATCTTGGGGGTCTGGGGGACCCCCGCTGAAGCTTTCTTT CASSILGVWGTPAEAFF TRBJ1-1 - TRBV19 few
TGTGCCAGTAGTGTCGCGGATCTAATTATGAACACTGAAGCTTTCTTT CASSVADLIMNTEAFF TRBJ1-1 - TRBV19 -
TGCAGCGCAGGAATGGACGAGACCCCGGCCCAGTACTTC CSAGMDETPAQYF TRBJ2-5 - TRBV29-1 few
TGCGCCAGCAGTTACGGACTAGCGGGGACGTCCGCCTACGAGCAGTACTTC CASSYGLAGTSAYEQYF TRBJ2-7 TRBD2 TRBV5-1 -
TGTGCCAGCAGTTACGGGCCTCTGAACACTGAAGCTTTCTTT CASSYGPLNTEAFF TRBJ1-1 - TRBV6-6 few
TGTGCCAGCTCACCGACCGCTGCGACAGCCACGAAGGAGGTCTTC CASSPTAATATKEVF TRBJ2-1 - TRBV18 -
TGTGCCAGCAGCCGCGACTATTCAGATACGCAGTATTTT CASSRDYSDTQYF TRBJ2-3 - TRBV7-2 -
TGTGCCTGGAGCCCCGGGACAGGGAGGGAAAAACTGTTTTTT CAWSPGTGREKLFF TRBJ1-4 TRBD1 TRBV30 -
TGTGCCAGCAGACCCTCACCCCTCCACTTT CASRPSPLHF TRBJ1-6 - TRBV14 few
TGTGCCAGCAGCAACGGGGACAGTTACAATGAGCAGTTCTTC CASSNGDSYNEQFF TRBJ2-1 TRBD1 TRBV7-2 -
TGCAGCGTTGAGGGGGGGAGGGAAGCTTTCTTT CSVEGGREAFF TRBJ1-1 - TRBV29-1 -
TGTGCCAGCAGTTACTTGGATAACGCTGAAGCTTTCTTT CASSYLDNAEAFF TRBJ1-1 - TRBV6-5 -
TGCGCCAGCAGTGAGTCTCGACAGGGGTTAGGCTACACCTTC CASSESRQGLGYTF TRBJ1-2 TRBD1 TRBV10-2 few
TGTGCCAGCAGCCAAGAGTGGAGTAGCGACAATGAGCAGTTCTTC CASSQEWSSDNEQFF TRBJ2-1 - TRBV4-2 once
TGCGCCAGCAGCCAAGATCCGGGACGGAGCTCTGGGGCCAACGTCCTGACTTTC CASSQDPGRSSGANVLTF TRBJ2-6 - TRBV4-3 -
TGTGCCAGCAAGGGGACTGACTCCTACGAGCAGTACTTC CASKGTDSYEQYF TRBJ2-7 - TRBV7-9 few
TGCGCCAGCAGCCAAGAGGGGACAGGGGCCGGCACCGGGGAGCTGTTTTTT CASSQEGTGAGTGELFF TRBJ2-2 TRBD1 TRBV4-1 -
TGTGCCTGGGACGCGGCAGGGGTGCCCCAGCATTTT CAWDAAGVPQHF TRBJ1-5 - TRBV30 few
TGTGCCAGCAGCTCAGGGGGATCTGAAGCTTTCTTT CASSSGGSEAFF TRBJ1-1 TRBD1 TRBV5-6 large
TGTGCCAGCAGTCTGACAGGGAAGGGCTACACCTTC CASSLTGKGYTF TRBJ1-2 TRBD1 TRBV27 few
TGCAGCGTTGAGGCGGGGTACGAGCAGTACTTC CSVEAGYEQYF TRBJ2-7 - TRBV29-1 few
TGTGCCAGCAGTTACCGGGACAGGGAGAATCAGCCCCAGCATTTT CASSYRDRENQPQHF TRBJ1-5 TRBD1 TRBV6-6 -
TGTGCCAGTAGTTATGGCGACTACAATGAGCAGTTCTTC CASSYGDYNEQFF TRBJ2-1 - TRBV19 -
TGTGCCAGCAGGGGGCCGCTGACCTACGAGCAGTACTTC CASRGPLTYEQYF TRBJ2-7 - TRBV7-9 -
TGTGCCTGGAGTTCCCGGACAGGGAGGACCAATCAGCCCCAGCATTTT CAWSSRTGRTNQPQHF TRBJ1-5 TRBD1 TRBV30 few
TGCAGCGTTGTCCAGGGTATTACTGAAGCTTTCTTT CSVVQGITEAFF TRBJ1-1 - TRBV29-1 -
TGCGCCAGCAGCCAAGAAAGGAGTGTGGAGACCCAGTACTTC CASSQERSVETQYF TRBJ2-5 - TRBV4-3 large
TGTGCCAGCAGCTTACCAGGCCCGAACTACGAGCAGTACTTC CASSLPGPNYEQYF TRBJ2-7 - TRBV7-9 few